This TCR beta chain was obtained from a study of blood T cells in healthy people across ages. Turning to this clonotype: What it binds is unknown.

The CDR3 has 12 residues. Germline loops: CDR1 LGHDT, CDR2 YNNKEL (reference sequence). V was clipped by 2 bases and J by 4 bases, with 4 bases between them. Study-level results: No conclusive comparison of naive versus antigen-experienced cells was possible with unsorted PBMCs.

Combining a sample-barcoded 5' primer with a J-beta primer mix, a second PCR ran for 7 to 11 cycles. Per-sample output comprised a minimum of 2.5 million paired-end reads containing CDR3. TCRdb recomputed calls from the 5' RACE reads with MiXCR, one row per CDR3 protein. The sample has just over 1 million distinct CDR3 sequences, around 43% seen once. All donors came from Russia, were Caucasian and healthy, and spanned ages roughly 6 to 95. Investigators took around 11 milliliters of peripheral blood from every donor. Input material: blood. The clonotype was recovered from a woman aged 60 to 75 in good health. The chain uses TRBV3-1 and TRBJ2-3; D remains ambiguous. CDR3 loop: CASSQLADTQYF. The CDR3 DNA reads as TGTGCCAGCAGCCAACTAGCAGATACGCAGTATTTT.